Described below is a single T cell receptor beta chain sequence and its context. The antigen is undetermined. Per germline, CDR1 MNHEY and CDR2 SVGAGI. The ends lost 0 bases at V and 2 bases at J; junction bases unmatched: 6. The CDR3 is made up of 17 amino acids. The data are from a study of vaccination and CD4 T cells after COVID-19. Study at large: Post-COVID samples had a sampling time that fell a median around 100 days after diagnosis (range 35 to 161).

Study-wide results and caveats: Recorded median SARS-CoV-2-reactive clonotype numbers increased from about 20 to 38 without reaching significance.

At the Johns Hopkins FTIC core, DNA taken from cultured CD4+ T cells was sequenced by way of the Oncomine TCR Beta short-read assay. Via MiXCR, TCRdb re-called the PCR reads, giving one row per CDR3 protein. The sample includes about 7,600 distinct CDR3 sequences, about 50% of them seen just once. Noted treatment: approximately 9-day PBMC culture with coronavirus spike peptide pools or control peptides (ViraFEST assay). The collection of CD4+ T cells from the unexposed donor took place before the COVID-19 pandemic (2011-2018). Sequenced material: CD4+ T cells from blood, cultured in vitro. The TCR was taken from a human donor in good health. The chain employs TRBV6-5 and TRBJ2-7; 11 bases align to TRBD2. CDR3 DNA: TGTGCCAGCAGTTACTCGAATTTACTAGCGGGGGCCTACGAGCAGTACTTC. Protein sequence: CASSYSNLLAGAYEQYF.